This entry concerns a single TCR beta chain. Its specificity is unknown. Measured with immunoSEQ multiplex PCR; TCRdb has only the in-frame clones, and not every one. This table holds around 24,000 clones, around 76% found once. Before the COVID-19 pandemic, during about 2011-2019, CD4+ T cells were taken from unexposed donors. After approximately ten days of culture, CD4+ T cells were isolated. Unexposed-donor CD4+ T cells were probed with SARS-CoV-2 S/N and four cold-coronavirus spikes, cells permitting. PBMCs were plated at fewer than 2.5 million per well in IL-2-containing medium. This specimen belongs to a study of CD4 T cells in relation to SARS-CoV-2 and coronaviruses. Study-wide context: ViraFEST: approximately ten-day antigen culture of PBMCs, then TCR beta CDR3 sequencing. Controls used an HIV-1 Nef peptide pool or no peptide.

Per germline, CDR1 GTSNPN and CDR2 SVGIG (reference sequence). Germline trimming cut 2 bases from V and 4 bases from J; bases unmatched to any gene: 8. The CDR3 totals 16 residues. The sequenced sample was CD4+ T cells from PBMCs, cultured in vitro. This TCR was recovered from a human donor in good health. The rearrangement links TRBV30 to TRBJ1-5; 10 bases match TRBD1. CDR3 DNA: TGTGCCTGGAGTCTCCGGGACAGGGGTAGAAATCAGCCCCAGCATTTT. Translation: CAWSLRDRGRNQPQHF.